The present TCR beta chain was sequenced within a study of regulatory T cells in long-lasting Graves disease. As to time point: newly diagnosed GD, antithyroid drugs for less than 3 months. PBMC-extracted RNA yielded the TCR library. The guidelines of the American Thyroid Association were the basis for diagnosing Graves' disease. Building of the TCR beta libraries involved iRepertoire HTBI primers and Arm-PCR of CDR3 regions. MiXCR was run by TCRdb on the multiplex PCR reads, yielding one entry per CDR3 protein. The sample holds under 300,000 distinct CDR3 sequences; about 16% are singletons and the top ten take around 20%. This clonotype showed up many times. The TCR comes from a female donor with Graves disease. Sequenced material: peripheral blood mononuclear cells (PBMCs), taken at new diagnosis, from a patient treated with antithyroid drugs.

The CDR3 bases are TGTGCCAGTAGCCCCACCTGGACAGTCAACTATGGCTACACCTTC. Its protein is CASSPTWTVNYGYTF. The genes are TRBV19 and TRBJ1-2; D may be TRBD1 (6 bases). Trimming cost V 6 bases and J 2 bases, with 16 bases left between them. There are 15 residues in the CDR3. Germline CDR1 LNHDA, CDR2 SQIVND (reference sequence).